The rows below give T cell receptor beta chains drawn from one sample of a study of blood T cell repertoires in COVID-19. Generated by immunoSEQ multiplex PCR, the TCRdb table keeps only in-frame clones and is missing some. Here the sample spans 150,000 to 200,000 clones, around 80% being singletons. Source material: peripheral blood. All receptors come from a man between 65 and 85 years old with active or convalescent COVID-19. CDR3s include the opening cysteine and the closing phenylalanine or tryptophan. The D gene is left open where the match is weak. The size field is filled for only some rows; it gives once, few, many or a size class.

cdr3_nt: TGCGCCAGCAGCCAGCAATTAGGCGGCGAGACCCAGTACTTC; cdr3_aa: CASSQQLGGETQYF; v_call: TRBV4-3; clone_size: -; d_call: -; j_call: TRBJ2-5
cdr3_nt: TGCGCCAGCAGCTTGGGGGGACTAGCGGACAATGAGCAGTTCTTC; cdr3_aa: CASSLGGLADNEQFF; v_call: TRBV5-1; clone_size: -; d_call: TRBD2; j_call: TRBJ2-1
cdr3_nt: TGTGCCTGGAGTGGACAGGGCCCAGATACGCAGTATTTT; cdr3_aa: CAWSGQGPDTQYF; v_call: TRBV30; clone_size: -; d_call: TRBD1; j_call: TRBJ2-3
cdr3_nt: TGTGCCAGCAGCAACCGGGACAGGGGGCCCTATGGCTACACCTTC; cdr3_aa: CASSNRDRGPYGYTF; v_call: TRBV11-2; clone_size: -; d_call: TRBD1; j_call: TRBJ1-2
cdr3_nt: TGTGCCAGCAGTTTTTCCCCTGGAGACACTGAAGCTTTCTTT; cdr3_aa: CASSFSPGDTEAFF; v_call: TRBV6-5; clone_size: -; d_call: -; j_call: TRBJ1-1
cdr3_nt: TGCAGCACAAACAGGGGAATGAACACTGAAGCTTTCTTT; cdr3_aa: CSTNRGMNTEAFF; v_call: TRBV29-1; clone_size: -; d_call: TRBD1; j_call: TRBJ1-1
cdr3_nt: TGTGCCAGCATTTTTGGGGGTGCAGGGGACCTGTACTATGGCTACACCTTC; cdr3_aa: CASIFGGAGDLYYGYTF; v_call: TRBV28; clone_size: -; d_call: -; j_call: TRBJ1-2
cdr3_nt: TGCGCCAGCAGCCAAGGGACTAGCGGGAGCTTGCCAGAGACCCAGTACTTC; cdr3_aa: CASSQGTSGSLPETQYF; v_call: TRBV4-1; clone_size: -; d_call: TRBD2; j_call: TRBJ2-5
cdr3_nt: TGTGCCAGCAGCTTGGACAGGGGGCCCGACACCGGGGAGCTGTTTTTT; cdr3_aa: CASSLDRGPDTGELFF; v_call: TRBV7-8; clone_size: -; d_call: TRBD1; j_call: TRBJ2-2
cdr3_nt: TGTGCCAGCAGTTTATTTGGACAGGGCTCTGGAAACACCATATATTTT; cdr3_aa: CASSLFGQGSGNTIYF; v_call: TRBV28; clone_size: -; d_call: TRBD1; j_call: TRBJ1-3
cdr3_nt: TGTGCCAGCATGGACAGTAATAGCAATCAGCCCCAGCATTTT; cdr3_aa: CASMDSNSNQPQHF; v_call: TRBV3-1/TRBV3-2; clone_size: -; d_call: -; j_call: TRBJ1-5
cdr3_nt: TGTGCCAGCACACCCGGGACAGGAGGCTATGGCTACACCTTC; cdr3_aa: CASTPGTGGYGYTF; v_call: TRBV6-5; clone_size: -; d_call: TRBD1; j_call: TRBJ1-2
cdr3_nt: TGTGCCAGTAGTATAGGTGCGGGAGGTACCGGGGAGCTGTTTTTT; cdr3_aa: CASSIGAGGTGELFF; v_call: TRBV19; clone_size: -; d_call: TRBD2; j_call: TRBJ2-2
cdr3_nt: TGTGCCTGGACTCCTTTGAGTAGGGCGGGCACCGGGGAGCTGTTTTTT; cdr3_aa: CAWTPLSRAGTGELFF; v_call: TRBV30; clone_size: -; d_call: -; j_call: TRBJ2-2
cdr3_nt: TGTGCCAGCAGTTACCCCGGACAGGTGTATAATGAAAAACTGTTTTTT; cdr3_aa: CASSYPGQVYNEKLFF; v_call: TRBV6-8; clone_size: -; d_call: TRBD1; j_call: TRBJ1-4
cdr3_nt: TGCGCCAGCAGCCCGCAGGGACAGGGGTCTTCCTACGAGCAGTACTTC; cdr3_aa: CASSPQGQGSSYEQYF; v_call: TRBV5-1; clone_size: -; d_call: TRBD1; j_call: TRBJ2-7
cdr3_nt: TGCAGTGCTAGGAGGAACACTGAAGCTTTCTTT; cdr3_aa: CSARRNTEAFF; v_call: TRBV20-1; clone_size: -; d_call: -; j_call: TRBJ1-1
cdr3_nt: TGTGCCAGCAGTTCGCAACAGGGGGCTTCGGACATTCAGTACTTC; cdr3_aa: CASSSQQGASDIQYF; v_call: TRBV27; clone_size: -; d_call: TRBD1; j_call: TRBJ2-4
cdr3_nt: TGTGCCAGCAGCCATGACAGGGGCGGTTCACCCCTCCACTTT; cdr3_aa: CASSHDRGGSPLHF; v_call: TRBV25-1; clone_size: few; d_call: TRBD1; j_call: TRBJ1-6
cdr3_nt: TGTGCCAGCAGCTTAAGACTAGCGGGGGATGCCCAGGGGGAGCAGTACTTC; cdr3_aa: CASSLRLAGDAQGEQYF; v_call: TRBV7-2; clone_size: -; d_call: TRBD2; j_call: TRBJ2-7
cdr3_nt: TGCGCCAGCAGCCCACAATCAGGGGGCTCGGAGGAAAAACTGTTTTTT; cdr3_aa: CASSPQSGGSEEKLFF; v_call: TRBV5-1; clone_size: -; d_call: TRBD1; j_call: TRBJ1-4
cdr3_nt: TGTGCCAGCAGTCGCGACAGGGCAGGACCCCTCCACTTT; cdr3_aa: CASSRDRAGPLHF; v_call: TRBV6-5; clone_size: -; d_call: TRBD1; j_call: TRBJ1-6
cdr3_nt: TGTGCCAGCAGCTTGATTGCGGGAACGAGGTCGGATTCCGGGGAGCTGTTTTTT; cdr3_aa: CASSLIAGTRSDSGELFF; v_call: TRBV5-6; clone_size: -; d_call: -; j_call: TRBJ2-2
cdr3_nt: TGTGCCAGCAATCATAGGGGCACTGAAGCTTTCTTT; cdr3_aa: CASNHRGTEAFF; v_call: TRBV28; clone_size: -; d_call: -; j_call: TRBJ1-1
cdr3_nt: TGTGCCAGCAGTTTCGGACTAGCGGGTGGGGAGACCCAGTACTTC; cdr3_aa: CASSFGLAGGETQYF; v_call: TRBV7-2; clone_size: -; d_call: TRBD2; j_call: TRBJ2-5
cdr3_nt: TGCGCCAGCAGTGATTGGGAGTCAGATGAGCAGTTCTTC; cdr3_aa: CASSDWESDEQFF; v_call: TRBV10-2; clone_size: -; d_call: -; j_call: TRBJ2-1
cdr3_nt: TGTGCCAGCAGCTTTTCTACCGGGACAGCAAATGAAAAACTGTTTTTT; cdr3_aa: CASSFSTGTANEKLFF; v_call: TRBV5-5; clone_size: -; d_call: TRBD1; j_call: TRBJ1-4
cdr3_nt: TGTGCCAGCAGTACAGGCTCTTCCTACAATGAGCAGTTCTTC; cdr3_aa: CASSTGSSYNEQFF; v_call: TRBV6-5; clone_size: few; d_call: -; j_call: TRBJ2-1
cdr3_nt: TGTGCCAGCAGTTATACGCGGGTCTATGGCTACACCTTC; cdr3_aa: CASSYTRVYGYTF; v_call: TRBV6-2/TRBV6-3; clone_size: -; d_call: -; j_call: TRBJ1-2
cdr3_nt: TGTGCCAGTAGTATGTATTCCGTGGTTAGCGGGGCCCAAGAGACCCAGTACTTC; cdr3_aa: CASSMYSVVSGAQETQYF; v_call: TRBV19; clone_size: once; d_call: TRBD2; j_call: TRBJ2-5
cdr3_nt: TGTGCCAGCAGCCCCCGACAGGGGGGTCGTAGCACTGAAGCTTTCTTT; cdr3_aa: CASSPRQGGRSTEAFF; v_call: TRBV7-3; clone_size: -; d_call: TRBD1; j_call: TRBJ1-1
cdr3_nt: TGTGCCAGCAGTCCACTAGCGGGAGTCCCCCCCAATGAGCAGTTCTTC; cdr3_aa: CASSPLAGVPPNEQFF; v_call: TRBV27; clone_size: once; d_call: TRBD2; j_call: TRBJ2-1
cdr3_nt: TGTGCCAGCAGTTACTCGAAGCGGGAGGACTACGAGCAGTACTTC; cdr3_aa: CASSYSKREDYEQYF; v_call: TRBV6-6; clone_size: -; d_call: TRBD2; j_call: TRBJ2-7
cdr3_nt: TGCGCCAGCAGTGATCCTAGCGGGGGGTTAGAGGATACGCAGTATTTT; cdr3_aa: CASSDPSGGLEDTQYF; v_call: TRBV10-1; clone_size: -; d_call: TRBD2; j_call: TRBJ2-3
cdr3_nt: TGTGCCAGCAGCGTAGAAGGAGGAATCCAAGAGACCCAGTACTTC; cdr3_aa: CASSVEGGIQETQYF; v_call: TRBV9; clone_size: -; d_call: -; j_call: TRBJ2-5
cdr3_nt: TGTGCCAGCAGCCCGCCGGGGGATCAGCCCCAGCATTTT; cdr3_aa: CASSPPGDQPQHF; v_call: TRBV7-9; clone_size: -; d_call: -; j_call: TRBJ1-5
cdr3_nt: TGCGCCAGCAGCCAAGATCCGGGGACCGGGGAGCTGTTTTTT; cdr3_aa: CASSQDPGTGELFF; v_call: TRBV4-1; clone_size: -; d_call: -; j_call: TRBJ2-2
cdr3_nt: TGTGCCAGCAGCCCTCGGACAGGGGCCCCACCCCTCCACTTT; cdr3_aa: CASSPRTGAPPLHF; v_call: TRBV7-2; clone_size: once; d_call: TRBD1; j_call: TRBJ1-6
cdr3_nt: TGTGCCAGCAGCTTGGAAGCTATCTCCTACAATGAGCAGTTCTTC; cdr3_aa: CASSLEAISYNEQFF; v_call: TRBV5-5; clone_size: few; d_call: -; j_call: TRBJ2-1
cdr3_nt: TGCGCCAGCAGCTTGGGGGCCGCCTTGGACACCGGGGAGCTGTTTTTT; cdr3_aa: CASSLGAALDTGELFF; v_call: TRBV5-1; clone_size: -; d_call: -; j_call: TRBJ2-2
cdr3_nt: TGTGCCAGCAGCTTAACCCCTATCCCGGGACTAGCGGGAAGATACAATGAGCAGTTCTTC; cdr3_aa: CASSLTPIPGLAGRYNEQFF; v_call: TRBV7-3; clone_size: -; d_call: TRBD2; j_call: TRBJ2-1
cdr3_nt: TGTGCCAGCAGTTCCCGGGGAACGTCCTACGAGCAGTACTTC; cdr3_aa: CASSSRGTSYEQYF; v_call: TRBV27; clone_size: -; d_call: -; j_call: TRBJ2-7
cdr3_nt: TGTGCCAGCAGCTCCACTAGCGGTGGCACAGATACGCAGTATTTT; cdr3_aa: CASSSTSGGTDTQYF; v_call: TRBV7-9; clone_size: -; d_call: TRBD2; j_call: TRBJ2-3
cdr3_nt: TGTGCCATCAGTGATTGGGTGGGACAGGGAACCTACTATGGCTACACCTTC; cdr3_aa: CAISDWVGQGTYYGYTF; v_call: TRBV10-3; clone_size: once; d_call: TRBD1; j_call: TRBJ1-2
cdr3_nt: TGCGCCAGCAGCCCTGGTCGTCTACCTCGCACAGATACGCAGTATTTT; cdr3_aa: CASSPGRLPRTDTQYF; v_call: TRBV5-1; clone_size: once; d_call: -; j_call: TRBJ2-3